The text below deals with one T cell receptor (beta chain). Its antigen is unknown. From RNA transcripts, TCR beta CDR3 regions were amplified. The HTBI set primed first-round TCR CDR3 RT-PCR. TCRdb itself ran the multiplex PCR reads through MiXCR, one entry per CDR3 protein. Of around 340,000 distinct CDR3 sequences listed, about 17% are singletons. The data stem from a study of T cells in Graves' hyperthyroidism and ophthalmopathy. Findings and limits, study-wide: A median approximately 6.5 months before onset, the model predicted ophthalmopathy. Ophthalmopathy was distinguished from stable hyperthyroidism by 13 V-J signatures. Blood also held most thyroid clonotypes expanded beyond 0.001.

Trimming cost V 4 bases and J 5 bases, with 9 bases left between them. The CDR3 covers 13 residues. Germline V gene data show CDR1 as SGHAT and CDR2 as FQNNGV. Uncontrolled infection, other autoimmune disease, pregnancy or lactation disqualified patients from enrolment. V and J are TRBV11-2 and TRBJ2-1; a possible D gene is TRBD2 (6 bases). The TCR was taken from a woman under 40 with Graves' hyperthyroidism that later progressed to Graves' ophthalmopathy. The specimen sequenced was blood. CDR3 in DNA: TGTGCCAGCAGCTCCACTAGCAACAATGAGCAGTTCTTC. It yields the protein CASSSTSNNEQFF. Full variable domain (remainder filled in from reference TRBV11-2 and TRBJ2-1): EAGVAQSPRYKIIEKRQSVAFWCNPISGHATLYWYQQILGQGPKLLIQFQNNGVVDDSQLPKDRFSAERLKGVDSTLKIQPAKLEDSAVYLCASSSTSNNEQFFGPGTRLTVL.